This T cell receptor beta chain was obtained from a study of shared clonotypes between healthy human individuals. CDR1 and CDR2 (germline): SGHAT, FQNNGV. Trimming removed 4 bases at V and 6 bases at J, with 16 bases between. The CDR3 loop spans 14 amino acids. The assay was immunoSEQ multiplex PCR, and TCRdb's table has in-frame clones only and misses some. The table has some 2,000,000 clones, roughly 94% seen once. The sample comprised naive CD4+ T cells sorted from blood. The subset was: CD45RA+ positively selected. This clonotype was sampled from a young man in good health. The chain joins TRBV11-2 to TRBJ2-7, with a tentative D call TRBD1 (5 bases). CDR3 in DNA: TGTGCCAGCAGCTCTCTCAGGGAATCAGGCGAGCAGTACTTC. Its protein product is CASSSLRESGEQYF.